This passage covers 11 T cell receptor beta chains from one sample sequenced in a study of blood T cell repertoires in COVID-19 (TCRdb year 2020). Libraries were constructed by the immunoSEQ multiplex PCR assay. TCRdb limited this immuneACCESS table to in-frame rearrangements with V and J called. A share of clones is missing; checked studies link under half to unresolved V genes, and the rest is unexplained. The sample has fewer than 200,000 clones on record, approximately 82% of them singletons. The ten largest make up 4% to 6.5% of the sample. The source material was PBMCs or T cells enriched from blood (not recorded which). The receptors originated from a woman aged 60-75 years with acute COVID-19.

CDR3 nucleotides: TGTGCCAGCTCATCCAACAGGGGAAACACCATATATTTT. This codes for CASSSNRGNTIYF. This chain links TRBV18 with TRBJ1-3; D is possibly TRBD1 (5 bases). CDR1 and CDR2 (germline): KGHSH, LQKENI. The CDR3 loop spans 13 amino acids. The V end was cut by 5 bases, the J end by 4 bases, with 9 bases between.

The chain joins TRBV10-3 to TRBJ1-2, with a weak D call TRBD1 (6 bases). The germline V and J ends were trimmed by 0 bases and 1 base, with 15 bases remaining between them. The CDR3 loop spans 17 amino acids. Germline V gene sequence: CDR1 ENHRY, CDR2 SYGVKD. In DNA form, the CDR3 reads TGTGCCATCAGTGAGTCGACGTCCGGGACACATAACTATGGCTACACCTTC. As protein: CAISESTSGTHNYGYTF.

This clone was seen more than once but under ten times. The rearrangement uses TRBV29-1 and TRBJ1-4; 7 bases fit TRBD1. Losses at the gene ends were 4 bases for V and 5 bases for J; bases not matched to a gene: 7. This CDR3 spans 14 amino acids. Germline CDR1 reads SQVTM; CDR2 reads ANQGSEA. In nucleotides, the CDR3 is TGCAGCGTTGGGAAGGACAGGTTGAATGAAAAACTGTTTTTT. This sequence encodes CSVGKDRLNEKLFF.

V usage is TRBV9 and J usage is TRBJ2-7; no firm D call. V lost 3 bases, J lost 1 base, and 17 bases lay in between. The CDR3 is 16 residues long. CDR1 SGDLS and CDR2 YYNGEE come from the germline V gene. CDR3 nucleotide sequence: TGTGCCAGCAGCGCACAAGGCCCCGGCGGATCCTACGAGCAGTACTTC. Protein product: CASSAQGPGGSYEQYF.

The CDR3 sequence: CASSSSGRVNEQFF. DNA for the CDR3: TGTGCCAGCAGCTCAAGCGGGAGGGTCAATGAGCAGTTCTTC. The gene calls are TRBV2 and TRBJ2-1, with TRBD2 identical over 10 bases. Germline V lookup: CDR1 SNHLY, CDR2 FYNNEI. This CDR3 has 14 residues. Trimming at V came to 6 bases and at J to 6 bases, leaving 5 bases not matched to a gene.

This clone was detected only a few times. The genes are TRBV6-5 and TRBJ2-7, with 9 bases lining up with TRBD2. The germline V gene encodes CDR1 MNHEY and CDR2 SVGAGI. The CDR3 extends over 15 amino acids. Unmatched junction bases numbered 12, after V lost 6 bases and J lost 6 bases. CDR3 loop: CASSGEVAGASEQYF. The CDR3 coding sequence is TGTGCCAGCAGCGGTGAGGTAGCGGGAGCAAGCGAGCAGTACTTC.

The chain combines TRBV28 with TRBJ1-4; D is unresolved. V was pared by 7 bases and J by 7 bases, with 7 bases between. There are 11 residues in the CDR3. Germline CDR1 and CDR2: MDHEN and SYDVKM. CDR3 DNA sequence: TGTGCCAGCACGGGTAGTGAAAAACTGTTTTTT. Amino acids: CASTGSEKLFF.

The chain links TRBV13 to TRBJ2-3; TRBD2 is a possible D gene (6 bases). V was clipped by 4 bases and J by 0 bases, with 11 bases between them. The CDR3 contains 15 residues. Germline-derived CDR1 and CDR2 are PRHDT and FYEKMQ (reference sequence). The chain's CDR3 is CASSWGGISTDTQYF. The DNA for the CDR3 is TGTGCCAGCAGCTGGGGCGGGATTAGCACAGATACGCAGTATTTT.

This clone has only a few counts. The chain is built from TRBV18 and TRBJ1-5; 11 nucleotides match TRBD1. This CDR3 has 16 amino acids. The J segment lost 7 bases and the V segment lost 6 bases, leaving 11 bases of the junction unmatched. Germline values: CDR1 KGHSH, CDR2 LQKENI. CDR3 region: CASSTTGQGDRQPQHF. Here the CDR3 DNA reads TGTGCCAGCTCGACCACGGGACAGGGGGATAGGCAGCCCCAGCATTTT.

About this clone itself: At the DNA level, this CDR3 is encoded by other sequences in the same sample as well. The rearrangement links TRBV27 to TRBJ1-1, with 7 nucleotides matching TRBD1. The CDR3 is 14 residues long. J lost 3 bases, V lost 6 bases, and 7 bases had no gene match. Germline CDR1 reads MNHEY; CDR2 reads SMNVEV (reference sequence). Here the CDR3 reads CASSRQGADTEAFF. CDR3 bases: TGTGCCAGCAGCCGACAGGGCGCGGACACTGAAGCTTTCTTT.

This clone has just one count. This chain connects TRBV21-1 to TRBJ2-7; the DNA was not used to check the table's D call, TRBD2. TRBV21-1 counts as a pseudogene. The CDR3 extends over 14 amino acids. The chain's CDR3 is CASSKVGSSYEQYF. As DNA, the CDR3 is TGTGCCAGCAGCAAAGTAGGGAGCTCCTACGAGCAGTACTTC.